This T cell receptor (beta chain) was obtained from a study of T-cell reconstitution after alpha-beta-depleted transplantation in children. Unique molecular identifiers were built into the TCRbeta library. TCRdb re-called the PCR reads with MiXCR, one entry per CDR3 protein. The table records 450,000 to 500,000 distinct CDR3 sequences, around 12% of them present only once. The table lists this clonotype with a few counts. Source: PBMCs from the stem cell graft donor, taken from the stem cell graft. This receptor was taken from a human donor who donated a stem cell graft to a child with combined immunodeficiency.

The CDR3 nucleotides are TGTGCCAGCAGCGTTAATGTGGGACAATACAATGAGCAGTTCTTC. Protein product: CASSVNVGQYNEQFF. The rearrangement links TRBV7-2 to TRBJ2-1; maybe TRBD1 (6 bases). V lost 5 bases and J lost 4, with 15 bases in between. The germline V gene encodes CDR1 SGHTA and CDR2 FQGNSA. The CDR3 is 15 amino acids.